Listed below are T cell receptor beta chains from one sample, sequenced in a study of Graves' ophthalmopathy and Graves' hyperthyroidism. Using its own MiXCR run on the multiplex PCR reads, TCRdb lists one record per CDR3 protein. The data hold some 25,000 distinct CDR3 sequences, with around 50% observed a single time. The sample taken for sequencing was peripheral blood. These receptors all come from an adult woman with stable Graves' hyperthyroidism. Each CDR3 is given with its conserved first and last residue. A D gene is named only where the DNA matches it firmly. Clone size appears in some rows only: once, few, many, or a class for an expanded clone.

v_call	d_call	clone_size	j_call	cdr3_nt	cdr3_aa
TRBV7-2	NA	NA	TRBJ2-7	TGTGCCAGCACCAGCTTGGCCCACCGGGACCCAGGGTACTTC	CASTSLAHRDPGYF
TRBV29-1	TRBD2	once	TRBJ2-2	TGCAGCAGTGATGGGACTAGCGGTACCGGGGAGCTGTTTTTT	CSSDGTSGTGELFF
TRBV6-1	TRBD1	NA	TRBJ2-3	TGTGCCAGCAGTACAGGGGTGGCCAACAATGAGCAGTATTTT	CASSTGVANNEQYF
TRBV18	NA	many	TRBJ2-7	TGTGCCAGCTCACCACCCCCTAGCCCTCCCTACGAGCAGTACTTC	CASSPPPSPPYEQYF
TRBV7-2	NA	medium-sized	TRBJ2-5	TGTGCCAGCAGCTTTGGGGAGACCCAGTACTTC	CASSFGETQYF
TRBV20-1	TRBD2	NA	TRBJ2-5	TGCAGTGCTAGAGATCGTAGCGGGAGGGCGGAGACCCAGTACTTC	CSARDRSGRAETQYF
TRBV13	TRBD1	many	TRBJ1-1	TGTGCCAGCAGCTACCCCGGGACAGGGGGCACTGAAGCTTTCTTT	CASSYPGTGGTEAFF
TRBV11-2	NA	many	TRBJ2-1	TGTGCCAGCAGCTTAGATCGGAGATACTACAATGAGCAGTTCTTC	CASSLDRRYYNEQFF
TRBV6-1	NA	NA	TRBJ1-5	TGTGCCAGCAGTGAAGCTTCCAGCGGGGCCTACGAGCAGCCCCAGCATTTT	CASSEASSGAYEQPQHF
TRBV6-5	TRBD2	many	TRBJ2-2	TGTGCCAGCAGTAGGCCCGCGGGAGCGATCGGGGAGCTGTTTTTT	CASSRPAGAIGELFF
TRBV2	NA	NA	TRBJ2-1	TGTGCCAGCAAGGGACTCGGTTACAATGAGCAGTTCTTC	CASKGLGYNEQFF
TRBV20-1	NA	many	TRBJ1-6	TGCAGTGCTAGAGATTCTAAACTGGGGGGGTGGGACTATAATTCACCCCTCCACTTT	CSARDSKLGGWDYNSPLHF